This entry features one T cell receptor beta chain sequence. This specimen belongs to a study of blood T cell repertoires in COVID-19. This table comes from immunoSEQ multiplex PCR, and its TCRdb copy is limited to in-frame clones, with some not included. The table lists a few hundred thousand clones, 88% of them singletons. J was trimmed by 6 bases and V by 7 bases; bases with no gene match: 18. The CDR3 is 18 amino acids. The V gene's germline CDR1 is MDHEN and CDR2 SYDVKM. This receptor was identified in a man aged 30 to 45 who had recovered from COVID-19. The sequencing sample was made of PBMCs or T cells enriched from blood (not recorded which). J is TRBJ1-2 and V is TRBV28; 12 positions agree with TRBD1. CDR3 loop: CASKSRDRGRLGKDGYTF. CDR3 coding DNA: TGTGCCAGCAAGTCCCGGGACAGGGGGCGCTTGGGAAAGGATGGCTACACCTTC.